The 32 T cell receptor beta chains presented below share a single source sample, sequenced in a study of blood T cells in healthy people across ages. For the second PCR, which ran for roughly 6 to 11 cycles, a sample-barcoded 5' primer and a J-beta primer mix were used. TCRdb re-analysed the 5' RACE reads in MiXCR, keeping a single row per CDR3 protein. The profile covers approximately 700,000 distinct CDR3 sequences, with roughly 32% appearing a single time and approximately 15% taken by the ten largest. The sequenced sample consisted of blood. These receptors were taken from a woman older than 75 in good health.

As concerns this clonotype: A much more abundant neighbour one base away suggests this may be a read error. The CDR3 loop reads CASRSSGTGLNEQYF. The CDR3 DNA sequence: TGTGCCAGCAGAAGCTCCGGGACAGGGTTGAATGAGCAGTACTTC. The rearrangement joins TRBV6-2 or TRBV6-3 to TRBJ2-5; 9 nucleotides align to TRBD1. Trimming took 6 bases from V and 11 from J; bases not matched to a gene: 16. The CDR3 has 15 residues. Germline values: CDR1 MNHEY, CDR2 SVGEGT.

This clonotype appeared a few times. A much larger clone lies a single base off, so this may be a read error. The rearrangement joins TRBV10-3 to TRBJ2-7; a possible D gene is TRBD2 (7 bases). V was trimmed by 4 bases and J by 7 bases, leaving 14 bases between them. The germline CDR1 and CDR2 sequences are ENHRY and SYGVKD. The CDR3 covers 13 residues. DNA for the CDR3: TGTGCCATCAGTGTTGGGGGGGCTTTAGAGCAGTACTTC. This encodes CAISVGGALEQYF.

This clonotype was recorded a few times. J is TRBJ2-4 and V is TRBV2; 9 nucleotides agree with TRBD1. The CDR3 runs 16 residues. CDR1 and CDR2 (germline): SNHLY, FYNNEI. The J segment lost 6 bases and the V segment lost 3 bases, leaving 9 bases of the junction unmatched. CDR3 in DNA: TGTGCCAGCAGTGATGCCCGAGGACAGGGGCGAAACATTCAGTACTTC. Protein sequence: CASSDARGQGRNIQYF.

This clonotype was counted a few times. The chain has TRBV28 and TRBJ2-1; maybe TRBD2 (6 bases). The CDR3 length is 17 residues. Germline values: CDR1 MDHEN, CDR2 SYDVKM. V shed 2 bases and J shed 9 bases, with 23 bases lying between them. The CDR3 loop reads CASSLEGAAGQEGEQFF. The CDR3 nucleotides are TGTGCCAGCAGTTTAGAGGGCGCGGCAGGCCAGGAGGGTGAGCAGTTCTTC.

Notes on this clonotype: A much larger clone differs from this one at a single base, so this may be a read error. CDR3 coding DNA: TGTGCCAGCACGGGACGGCTCTCTGGGGCCAACGTCCTGACTTTC. It is translated as CASTGRLSGANVLTF. This chain links TRBV5-6 with TRBJ2-6; D may correspond to TRBD1 or TRBD2 (5 bases each). Per germline, CDR1 SGHDT and CDR2 YYEEEE. V shed 6 bases and J shed 0 bases, with 10 bases lying between them. This CDR3 contains 15 residues. Using reference TRBV5-6 and TRBJ2-6 for the parts outside the CDR3, the full variable domain is DAGVTQSPTHLIKTRGQQVTLRCSPKSGHDTVSWYQQALGQGPQFIFQYYEEEERQRGNFPDRFSGHQFPNYSSELNVNALLLGDSALYLCASTGRLSGANVLTFGAGSRLTVL.

Of note for this clonotype: A much larger clone sits a single nucleotide away, making a read error possible. The chain is built from TRBV7-9 and TRBJ2-7; possible D gene TRBD2, 6 bases. The V end lost 8 bases, the J end lost 7 bases, and 18 bases lay between the germline ends. CDR3 length equals 13 residues. Germline V gene data show CDR1 as SEHNR and CDR2 as FQNEAQ (reference sequence). Here the CDR3 reads CASQPRLVNEQYF. The CDR3 bases are TGTGCCAGCCAACCCCGACTAGTCAATGAGCAGTACTTC.

A note on this clonotype: One end of the junction varies from germline; a read error may be responsible. The chain couples TRBV20-1 to TRBJ1-5; possibly TRBD1 for D (6 bases). Looked up from germline, CDR1 is DFQATT and CDR2 is SNEGSKA (reference sequence). CDR3 length: 17 amino acids. This chain's CDR3 is CSTRDLAGGARNQPQHF. CDR3 DNA: TGCAGTACTAGAGATCTGGCGGGGGGCGCGCGCAATCAGCCCCAGCATTTT.

About this clonotype: One end of the junction varies from germline; a read error may be responsible. The chain has TRBV12-3 or TRBV12-4 and TRBJ1-5; no firm D call. CDR3 length: 13 residues. The CDR3 sequence is CTSSIRPNQPQHF. Here the CDR3 DNA reads TGTACCAGCAGTATTCGGCCCAATCAGCCCCAGCATTTT.

The chain uses TRBV3-1 and TRBJ2-5; D not certain. The CDR3 length is 14 residues. V shed 3 bases and J shed 5 bases, with 13 bases lying between them. From germline, CDR1 is LGHDT and CDR2 YNNKEL (reference sequence). CDR3 in DNA: TGTGCCAGCAGCCAGGTAGCTGTTAAGGAGACCCAGTACTTC. Translating gives CASSQVAVKETQYF.

The sample holds many counts of this clonotype. The chain combines TRBV4-3 with TRBJ2-7; D gene unclear. CDR1 and CDR2 from the germline V gene are LGHNA and YSLEER. V was clipped by 0 bases and J by 0 bases, with 15 bases between them. This CDR3 contains 17 residues. The CDR3 sequence: CASSQDLLATSSYEQYF. CDR3 coding DNA: TGCGCCAGCAGCCAAGATCTTTTAGCTACGAGCTCCTACGAGCAGTACTTC.

This clonotype was seen many times. V is TRBV5-1 and J is TRBJ2-5; the match to TRBD2 covers 8 bases. Trimming at V came to 2 bases and at J to 3 bases, leaving 3 bases not matched to a gene. The CDR3 sequence is 14 residues long. CDR1 SGHRS and CDR2 YFSETQ come from the germline V gene. The CDR3 loop reads CASSFFSGEETQYF. The CDR3 DNA follows: TGCGCCAGCAGCTTTTTTAGCGGGGAAGAGACCCAGTACTTC.

Details on this clonotype: Being one base from a much bigger clone, this may be a read error. The chain combines TRBV10-3 with TRBJ2-7; 8 bases match TRBD1. The CDR3 is made up of 14 amino acids. J lost 0 bases, V lost 7 bases, and 5 bases had no gene match. Germline V gives CDR1 ENHRY, CDR2 SYGVKD. DNA of the CDR3: TGTGCCATCAAATGGACAGGGTCCTCCTACGAGCAGTACTTC. Translation gives CAIKWTGSSYEQYF.

This clonotype was counted only a few times. The chain couples TRBV6-2 or TRBV6-3 to TRBJ2-1; 7 bases align to TRBD2. Losses at the gene ends were 2 bases for V and 10 bases for J; bases not matched to a gene: 5. CDR3 size: 13 residues. CDR1 and CDR2 (germline): MNHEY, SVGEGT. Here the CDR3 DNA reads TGTGCCAGCAGTTACATCAGTAGCGGGGAGCAGTTCTTC. Protein: CASSYISSGEQFF.

J is TRBJ2-1 and V is TRBV4-3; 11 bases are shared with TRBD2. Germline V gene sequence: CDR1 LGHNA, CDR2 YSLEER. V shed 1 base, J shed 4 bases, and the junction held 6 bases outside the gene matches. This CDR3 is 17 amino acids long. The CDR3 loop is CASSQGLLAGGYNEQFF. CDR3 sequence (DNA): TGCGCCAGCAGCCAAGGCCTCCTAGCGGGAGGATACAATGAGCAGTTCTTC.

This clonotype was detected only a few times. The CDR3 DNA sequence: TGCAGTGCCCGGTCGGGGGCGGTCAATCAGCCCCAGCATTTT. Its translation is CSARSGAVNQPQHF. The V gene is TRBV20-1, the J gene TRBJ1-5, with a tentative D call TRBD1 (6 bases). CDR1 and CDR2 (germline): DFQATT, SNEGSKA (reference sequence). This CDR3 contains 14 residues. V lost 6 bases to trimming and J lost 3 bases, with 15 bases between them.

In this sample, this clonotype turned up once. The chain recombines TRBV3-1 with TRBJ2-5; 9 bases line up with TRBD2. J lost 11 bases, V lost 5 bases, and 12 bases had no gene match. CDR1 LGHDT and CDR2 YNNKEL come from the germline V gene (reference sequence). CDR3 length equals 14 residues. CDR3 sequence: CASSGASGVNEQYF. In DNA form, the CDR3 reads TGTGCCAGCAGCGGGGCTAGCGGGGTCAATGAGCAGTACTTC.

This clonotype was detected many times. The chain is built from TRBV12-3 or TRBV12-4 and TRBJ1-5; 8 bases are shared with TRBD1. The CDR3 runs 14 residues. Trimming removed 6 bases from V and 9 bases from J; junction bases left unmatched: 10. The CDR3 spells CASRGTGQLRPQHF. CDR3 DNA: TGTGCCAGCAGGGGGACAGGCCAGCTGAGGCCCCAGCATTTT.

This clonotype was recorded many times. The chain employs TRBV5-1 and TRBJ2-5; the D gene is possibly TRBD1 (5 bases). The germline V and J ends were trimmed by 0 bases and 5 bases, with 11 bases remaining between them. This CDR3 contains 14 residues. Germline loops: CDR1 SGHRS, CDR2 YFSETQ. CDR3 DNA sequence: TGCGCCAGCAGCTTGGTACCAGGGTCGGAGACCCAGTACTTC. Protein product: CASSLVPGSETQYF.

The rearrangement uses TRBV7-2 and TRBJ2-1; TRBD2 matches at 8 bases. From germline, CDR1 is SGHTA and CDR2 FQGNSA. This CDR3 is 16 amino acids long. J gave up 2 bases and V 1 base, and 4 bases lay outside the gene matches. In nucleotides, the CDR3 is TGTGCCAGCAGCTTAGTAGGTAGCGGGGCCTACAATGAGCAGTTCTTC. Translated, it gives CASSLVGSGAYNEQFF. Full variable domain (remainder filled in from reference TRBV7-2 and TRBJ2-1): GAGVSQSPSNKVTEKGKDVELRCDPISGHTALYWYRQSLGQGLEFLIYFQGNSAPDKSGLPSDRFSAERTGGSVSTLTIQRTQQEDSAVYLCASSLVGSGAYNEQFFGPGTRLTVL.

The rearrangement joins TRBV30 to TRBJ2-1; D gene uncertain. V was pared by 3 bases and J by 7 bases, with 10 bases between. CDR1 GTSNPN and CDR2 SVGIG come from the germline V gene (reference sequence). The CDR3 consists of 12 residues. CDR3 in amino acids: CAWSPSRNEQFF. Here the CDR3 DNA reads TGTGCCTGGAGCCCCTCCAGGAATGAGCAGTTCTTC.

Points on this clonotype: A much more abundant neighbour one base away suggests this may be a read error. The chain combines TRBV20-1 with TRBJ2-1, with D possibly matching TRBD2 (6 bases). The CDR3 sequence is 19 residues long. The germline gives CDR1 DFQATT, CDR2 SNEGSKA (reference sequence). The CDR3 nucleotides read TGCAGTGCTAGAGTCCCCGGGCGTGGGGGACTTAGCTCCTACAATGGGCAGTTCTTC. It yields the protein CSARVPGRGGLSSYNGQFF.

This clonotype was observed at least ten times. The chain uses TRBV28 and TRBJ2-7; D possibly uses TRBD1 or TRBD2 (5 bases each). This CDR3 is built from 16 residues. The germline V gene has CDR1 MDHEN and CDR2 SYDVKM. Trimming cost V 4 bases and J 0 bases, with 16 bases left between them. The CDR3 is CASSYGALISSYEQYF. The CDR3, as DNA: TGTGCCAGCAGTTACGGGGCCCTAATAAGCTCCTACGAGCAGTACTTC.

This rearrangement joins TRBV18 to TRBJ2-1; D tentatively fits TRBD1 or TRBD2 (5 bases each). Germline CDR1 is KGHSH and CDR2 is LQKENI. Trimming took 0 bases from V and 1 from J, leaving 10 bases between them. The CDR3 spans 16 residues. In DNA form, the CDR3 reads TGTGCCAGCTCACCACCGGGGCTAGCTTCCTACAATGAGCAGTTCTTC. This sequence encodes CASSPPGLASYNEQFF.

The rearrangement uses TRBV7-9 and TRBJ1-3, with TRBD1 matching over 7 bases. The germline CDR1 and CDR2 sequences are SEHNR and FQNEAQ (reference sequence). The CDR3 extends over 16 amino acids. The V gene end was trimmed by 5 bases and the J gene end by 0 bases; junction bases not matched to a gene: 7. For the CDR3, the DNA is TGTGCCAGCAGCGGCGCCGGACAGGCCTCTGGAAACACCATATATTTT. This gives the protein CASSGAGQASGNTIYF.

J is TRBJ2-7 and V is TRBV10-3; D may match TRBD1 or TRBD2 (7 bases each). Deletions cut 3 bases from V and 0 bases from J, with 15 bases between. Per germline, CDR1 ENHRY and CDR2 SYGVKD. This CDR3 spans 16 amino acids. CDR3 residues: CAISESSRGGSYEQYF. As DNA, the CDR3 is TGTGCCATCAGTGAATCAAGCAGGGGGGGCTCCTACGAGCAGTACTTC.

There are many counts of this clonotype. The J gene is TRBJ2-1, the V gene TRBV20-1; TRBD2 agrees at 15 bases. Germline CDR1 is DFQATT and CDR2 is SNEGSKA (reference sequence). The CDR3 has 20 amino acids. Trimming removed 6 bases from V and 3 bases from J; junction bases left unmatched: 18. As DNA, the CDR3 is TGCAGTGCGCCAGTAGAAAGGACTAGCGGGGGGGACCCCTTCTACAATGAGCAGTTCTTC. Its translation is CSAPVERTSGGDPFYNEQFF.

There are many counts of this clonotype. The V gene is TRBV5-1, the J gene TRBJ2-1; 11 positions agree with TRBD1. The CDR3 is made up of 14 amino acids. V lost 0 bases, J lost 8 bases, and 1 base stayed unmatched. From germline, CDR1 is SGHRS and CDR2 YFSETQ. Here the CDR3 DNA reads TGCGCCAGCAGCTTGGGGACAGGGGGCCATGAGCAGTTCTTC. Amino acids: CASSLGTGGHEQFF.

V gene TRBV20-1 combines with J gene TRBJ2-1, with a possible D match to TRBD2 (6 bases). The CDR3 sequence is 13 residues long. Trimming took 6 bases from V and 8 from J, leaving 17 bases between them. The germline V gene has CDR1 DFQATT and CDR2 SNEGSKA (reference sequence). The CDR3 nucleotides read TGCAGTGCGGCGGACTACCAGGAGGATGAGCAGTTCTTC. Encoded protein: CSAADYQEDEQFF.

On this clonotype itself: A much larger clone lies one base from this, so it may be a read error. V usage is TRBV21-1 and J usage is TRBJ1-1; TRBD1, the table's D call, lacks a check against the DNA. TRBV21-1 is reported as a pseudogene. CDR3 length: 15 amino acids. The CDR3 protein is CVSSNQSSPDTEAFF. The CDR3, as DNA: TGTGTCAGCAGCAATCAAAGTTCCCCGGACACTGAAGCTTTCTTT.

V and J are TRBV7-2 and TRBJ1-6; D might be TRBD1 (6 bases). Germline values: CDR1 SGHTA, CDR2 FQGNSA. CDR3 length: 14 residues. Trimming cost V 1 base and J 9 bases, with 10 bases left between them. For the CDR3, the DNA is TGTGCCAGCAGCTTAGGACAGGAGCCTTCACCCCTCCACTTT. Its protein product is CASSLGQEPSPLHF.

This clonotype was detected only a few times. The chain uses TRBV30 and TRBJ1-6, with D perhaps TRBD1 (5 bases). Trimming pared 4 bases from V and 6 bases from J, leaving 13 bases between. Per the germline V gene, CDR1 is GTSNPN and CDR2 is SVGIG (reference sequence). This CDR3 is built from 14 residues. The CDR3 loop reads CAWNPAGLNSPLHF. CDR3 DNA: TGTGCCTGGAATCCCGCAGGGCTTAATTCACCCCTCCACTTT. Full variable domain (remainder filled in from reference TRBV30 and TRBJ1-6): SQTIHQWPATLVQPVGSPLSLECTVEGTSNPNLYWYRQAAGRGLQLLFYSVGIGQISSEVPQNLSASRPQDRQFILSSKKLLLSDSGFYLCAWNPAGLNSPLHFGNGTRLTVT.

This clonotype has at least ten counts. The J gene is TRBJ1-1, the V gene TRBV29-1, with a weak D call TRBD1 (5 bases). Germline V CDR1 and CDR2: SQVTM, ANQGSEA. The V end lost 6 bases, the J end lost 0 bases, and 11 bases lay between the germline ends. The CDR3 has 13 residues. The CDR3 coding sequence is TGCAGCGTCAAGACAGCACTGAACACTGAAGCTTTCTTT. Translating it yields CSVKTALNTEAFF.